This T cell receptor (beta chain) was retrieved from a study of response to subunit inactivated influenza vaccine. TCRdb re-called the RT-PCR reads through MiXCR, storing one row per CDR3 protein. This sample has about 190,000 distinct CDR3 sequences, with approximately 14% found just once. The CDR3 consists of 15 residues. The germline V gene has CDR1 DFQATT and CDR2 SNEGSKA (reference sequence). Losses at the gene ends were 7 bases for V and 4 bases for J; bases not matched to a gene: 13. Specimen: CD8+ T cells sorted from PBMCs, collected more than 4 days after vaccination. This clonotype was sampled from a man aged 50-59 years who received an inactivated influenza vaccine. The chain joins TRBV20-1 to TRBJ2-1; 7 bases agree with TRBD2. The CDR3 sequence is CSGAGGGGIYNEQFF. The CDR3 DNA reads TGCAGTGGAGCGGGCGGGGGTGGGATTTACAATGAGCAGTTCTTC.